The following is a T cell receptor beta chain sequence with its context. Its antigen specificity is not known. Base qualities are not recorded, but no much larger clone differs from it by a single base. The data derive from a study of identical twins (dated by TCRdb to the mid-2010s). Some background on the complete study: To test whether fetal clonotypes persist, this study deep-sequenced TCR alpha and beta repertoires from monozygotic twins, from unrelated adults of various ages, and from cord blood. To rule out contamination, replicate twin experiments were performed at different times with different library preparation protocols. Paper-wide results and their limitations: Invariant T cells such as MAIT and iNKT could partly confound zero-insertion analyses, although diverse VJ usage argued against such confounding for most clonotypes. In beta out-of-frame sequences, excess twin sharing was weaker, because having fewer shared sequences lowered the signal-to-noise ratio. Because the same donors could not be followed over many years, the conclusions depended on cross-sectional statistical analysis. In monozygotic twins, out-of-frame TCR alpha sharing was systematically underestimated by recombination models, although the models agreed with sharing between unrelated individuals. Compared with coincidental sharing between unrelated individuals, out-of-frame TCR alpha sequences shared between twins had an excess of sequences with low generation probability. Abundant cord blood beta clonotypes had fewer insertions, young adult naive repertoires showed a similar but weaker trend, and memory repertoires showed no such trend.

Library method: 5' RACE. Sequencing was performed on an Illumina HiSeq 2000. Template switching introduced a universal primer binding site; the final cDNA contained a unique molecular identifier, enabling accurate counting of TCR cDNA molecules. First-strand cDNA for TCR alpha and beta chains was synthesized from specific primers in the conserved constant-segment region. Each cDNA library was double barcoded, with a SMART-Mk sample barcode plus Illumina barcodes, to control for contamination. Two successive PCR steps introduced TruSeq adapter sequences along with Illumina sample barcodes. The Illumina HiSeq platform was used with custom primers to sequence TCR alpha and beta cDNA libraries. The original pipeline was this. MiGEC was used to process raw reads and extract unique molecular identifiers, and MiXCR was used to find CDR3 positions. Recombination models were inferred per individual with the repgenHMM and IGoR tools using an EM algorithm. The tcR package in R was used for shared clonotype analysis, with sharing normalized by the product of cloneset sizes. To study raw recombination free of thymic and clonal selection effects, out-of-frame nonproductive sequences were analyzed. TCRdb trimmed the raw reads at Q25, called clones with MiXCR and kept productive beta chains. Rows with one shared CDR3 protein collapse into an entry with the most common genes and DNA. These V and J calls are TCRdb output, not the study's own analysis. Present in this sample are around 490,000 distinct CDR3 sequences, around 15% of which were seen just once. The ten largest clones represent about 0.4% of the sample.

Every donor was a healthy Caucasian. Three pairs of female monozygotic twins, all aged about 18 to 30 years, were included in the twin cohort. Positive isolation kits from Invitrogen were used to isolate the CD4+ and CD8+ T cell populations. The germline V gene (reference sequence) specifies DFQATT as CDR1 and SNEGSKA as CDR2. V is cut back by 6 bases and J by 10 bases, with 4 bases in the junction unmatched. The CDR3 covers 11 residues, taking in both the cysteine and the phenylalanine. The kept DNA is CDR3 alone, 33 bases in frame from the first base. The sample also formed part of further work on yellow fever vaccine responses in identical twins. As the second publication notes: The authors reported that the T cell response to vaccination in identical twins appeared partly convergent and partly personalized. The study precisely tracked vaccine-responding T cell clones in identical twins.

Sequencing was performed on CD4+ T cells sorted from blood. The receptor was isolated from a young woman in good health. In this chain, TRBV20-1 is recombined with TRBJ2-1, with TRBD2 matching 9 junction bases. CDR3 sequence: CSAGLAWEQFF. The DNA reads TGCAGTGCGGGACTAGCTTGGGAGCAGTTCTTC.